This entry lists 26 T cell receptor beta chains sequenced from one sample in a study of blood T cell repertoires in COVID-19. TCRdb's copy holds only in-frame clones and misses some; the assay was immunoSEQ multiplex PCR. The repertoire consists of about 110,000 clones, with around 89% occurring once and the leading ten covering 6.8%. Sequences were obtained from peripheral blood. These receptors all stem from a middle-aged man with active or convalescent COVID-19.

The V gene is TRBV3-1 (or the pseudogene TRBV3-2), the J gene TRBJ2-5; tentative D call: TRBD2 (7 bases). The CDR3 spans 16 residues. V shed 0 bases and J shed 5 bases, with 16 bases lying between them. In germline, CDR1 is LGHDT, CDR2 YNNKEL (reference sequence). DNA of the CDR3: TGTGCCAGCAGCCAAGATCTAGGGGGAGGGGGGGAGACCCAGTACTTC. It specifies CASSQDLGGGGETQYF.

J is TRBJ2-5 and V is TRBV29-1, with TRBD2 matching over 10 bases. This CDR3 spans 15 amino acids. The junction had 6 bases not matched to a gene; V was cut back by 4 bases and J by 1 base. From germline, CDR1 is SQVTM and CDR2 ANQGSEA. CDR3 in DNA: TGCAGCGTTGCTTCGAGGACTAGCGGCCAAGAGACCCAGTACTTC. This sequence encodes CSVASRTSGQETQYF.

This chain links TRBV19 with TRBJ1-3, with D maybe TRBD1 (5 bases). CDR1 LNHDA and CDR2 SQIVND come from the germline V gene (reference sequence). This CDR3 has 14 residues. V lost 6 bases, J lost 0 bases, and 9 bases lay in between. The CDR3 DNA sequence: TGTGCCAGTAGCCAGGGCTTCTCTGGAAACACCATATATTTT. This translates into CASSQGFSGNTIYF.

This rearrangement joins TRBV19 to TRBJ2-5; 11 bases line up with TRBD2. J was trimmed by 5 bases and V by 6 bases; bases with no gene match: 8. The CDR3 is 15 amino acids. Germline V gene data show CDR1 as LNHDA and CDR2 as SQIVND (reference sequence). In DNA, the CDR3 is TGTGCCAGTAGAATCCTAGCGGGAGGTGTGGAGACCCAGTACTTC. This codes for CASRILAGGVETQYF.

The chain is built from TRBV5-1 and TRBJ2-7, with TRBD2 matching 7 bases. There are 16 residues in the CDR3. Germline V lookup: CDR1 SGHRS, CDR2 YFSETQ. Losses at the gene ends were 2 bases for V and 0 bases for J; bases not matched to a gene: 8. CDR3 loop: CASSFRLAASSYEQYF. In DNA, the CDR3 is TGCGCCAGCAGCTTTCGCCTAGCGGCTAGCTCCTACGAGCAGTACTTC.

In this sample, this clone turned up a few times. The CDR3: CASSEQGPNTEAFF. Written as DNA, the CDR3 is TGTGCCAGCAGTGAACAGGGCCCGAACACTGAAGCTTTCTTT. The chain joins TRBV28 to TRBJ1-1, with a weak D call TRBD1 (6 bases). The V end was cut by 5 bases, the J end by 1 base, with 11 bases between. The CDR3 is 14 residues long. From germline, CDR1 is MDHEN and CDR2 SYDVKM.

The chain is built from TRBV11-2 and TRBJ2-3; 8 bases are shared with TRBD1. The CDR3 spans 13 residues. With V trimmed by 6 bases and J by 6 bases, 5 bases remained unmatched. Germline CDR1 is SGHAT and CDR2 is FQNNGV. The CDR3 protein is CASSQGAGDTQYF. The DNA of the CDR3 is TGTGCCAGCAGTCAGGGGGCGGGGGATACGCAGTATTTT.

The chain's CDR3 is CSAPRDYEQYF. CDR3 DNA: TGCAGTGCCCCCCGGGACTACGAGCAGTACTTC. The chain joins TRBV20-1 to TRBJ2-7, with a tentative D call TRBD2 (5 bases). The CDR3 consists of 11 residues. Germline V gene data show CDR1 as DFQATT and CDR2 as SNEGSKA (reference sequence). V shed 6 bases and J shed 3 bases, with 9 bases lying between them.

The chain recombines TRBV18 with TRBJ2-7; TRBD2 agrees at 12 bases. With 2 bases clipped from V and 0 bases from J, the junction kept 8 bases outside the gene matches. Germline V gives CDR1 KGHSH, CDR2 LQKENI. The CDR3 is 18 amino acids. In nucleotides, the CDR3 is TGTGCCAGCTCACCATCTAGCGGGAGGGCCGGGGCCTCCTACGAGCAGTACTTC. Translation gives CASSPSSGRAGASYEQYF.

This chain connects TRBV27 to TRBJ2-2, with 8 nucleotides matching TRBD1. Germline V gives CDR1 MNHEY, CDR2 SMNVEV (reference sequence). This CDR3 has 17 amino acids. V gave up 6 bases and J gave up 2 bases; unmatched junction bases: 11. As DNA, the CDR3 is TGTGCCAGCAGCTCTGACCGGGACAGGTTAAACACCGGGGAGCTGTTTTTT. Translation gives CASSSDRDRLNTGELFF.

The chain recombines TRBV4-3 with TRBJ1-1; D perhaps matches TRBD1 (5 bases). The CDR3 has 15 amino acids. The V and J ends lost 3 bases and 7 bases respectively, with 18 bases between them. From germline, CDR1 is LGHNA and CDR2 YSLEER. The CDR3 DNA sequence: TGCGCCAGCAGCCAGGATAAAACAGGCGACCTTGAAGCTTTCTTT. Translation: CASSQDKTGDLEAFF.

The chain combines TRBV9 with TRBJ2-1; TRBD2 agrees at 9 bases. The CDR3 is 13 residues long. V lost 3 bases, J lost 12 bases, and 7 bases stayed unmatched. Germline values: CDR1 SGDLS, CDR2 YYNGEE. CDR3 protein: CASSGLGLARQFF. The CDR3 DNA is TGTGCCAGCAGCGGATTGGGACTAGCTAGGCAGTTCTTC.

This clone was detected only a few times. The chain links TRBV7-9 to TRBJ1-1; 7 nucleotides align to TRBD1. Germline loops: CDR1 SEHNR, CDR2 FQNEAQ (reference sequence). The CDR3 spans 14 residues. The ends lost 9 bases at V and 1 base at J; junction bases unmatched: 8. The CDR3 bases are TGTGCCAGTAGTCGGACAGGCCCGAACACTGAAGCTTTCTTT. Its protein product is CASSRTGPNTEAFF.

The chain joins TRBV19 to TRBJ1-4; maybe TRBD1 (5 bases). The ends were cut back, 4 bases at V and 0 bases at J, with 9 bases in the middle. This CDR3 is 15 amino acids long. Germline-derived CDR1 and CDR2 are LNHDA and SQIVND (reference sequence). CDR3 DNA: TGTGCCAGTAGTACCCGGGGGGCAACTAATGAAAAACTGTTTTTT. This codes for CASSTRGATNEKLFF.

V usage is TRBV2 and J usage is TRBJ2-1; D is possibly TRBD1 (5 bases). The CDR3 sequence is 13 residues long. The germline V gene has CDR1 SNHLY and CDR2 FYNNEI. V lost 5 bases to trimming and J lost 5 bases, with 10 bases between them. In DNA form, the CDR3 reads TGTGCCAGCAGTAAAACCAGGGACAATGAGCAGTTCTTC. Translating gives CASSKTRDNEQFF. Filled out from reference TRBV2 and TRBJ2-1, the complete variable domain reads EPEVTQTPSHQVTQMGQEVILRCVPISNHLYFYWYRQILGQKVEFLVSFYNNEISEKSEIFDDQFSVERPDGSNFTLKIRSTKLEDSAMYFCASSKTRDNEQFFGPGTRLTVL.

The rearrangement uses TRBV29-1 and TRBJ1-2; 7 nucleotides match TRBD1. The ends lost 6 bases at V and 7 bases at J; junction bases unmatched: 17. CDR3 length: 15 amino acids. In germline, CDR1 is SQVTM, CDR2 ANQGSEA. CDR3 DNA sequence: TGCAGCGTCCTAGACAGGGATCAGTCCAGAAGTGGCTACACCTTC. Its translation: CSVLDRDQSRSGYTF.

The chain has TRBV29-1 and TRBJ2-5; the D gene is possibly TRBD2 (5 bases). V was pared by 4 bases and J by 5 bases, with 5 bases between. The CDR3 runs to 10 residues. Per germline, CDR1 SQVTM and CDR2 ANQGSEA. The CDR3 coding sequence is TGCAGCGTTGGGGAGGAGACCCAGTACTTC. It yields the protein CSVGEETQYF.

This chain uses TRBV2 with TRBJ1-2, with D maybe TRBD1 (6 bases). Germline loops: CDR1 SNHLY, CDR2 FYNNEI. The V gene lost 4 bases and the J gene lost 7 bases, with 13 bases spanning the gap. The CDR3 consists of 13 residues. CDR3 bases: TGTGCCAGCAGTGGACAGGCGGATTCTGGCTACACCTTC. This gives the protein CASSGQADSGYTF.

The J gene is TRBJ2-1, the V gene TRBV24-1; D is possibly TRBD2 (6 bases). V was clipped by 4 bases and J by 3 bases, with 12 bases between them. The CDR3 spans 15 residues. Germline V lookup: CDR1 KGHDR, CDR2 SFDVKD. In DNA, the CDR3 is TGTGCCACCAGTGACGGCGGGATAAGCTACAATGAGCAGTTCTTC. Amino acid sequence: CATSDGGISYNEQFF.

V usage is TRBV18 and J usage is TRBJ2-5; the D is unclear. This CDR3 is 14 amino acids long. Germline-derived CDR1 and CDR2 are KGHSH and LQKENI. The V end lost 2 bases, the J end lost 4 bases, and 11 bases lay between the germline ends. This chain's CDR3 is CASSPSARGETQYF. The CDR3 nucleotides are TGTGCCAGCTCACCATCAGCGAGAGGAGAGACCCAGTACTTC.

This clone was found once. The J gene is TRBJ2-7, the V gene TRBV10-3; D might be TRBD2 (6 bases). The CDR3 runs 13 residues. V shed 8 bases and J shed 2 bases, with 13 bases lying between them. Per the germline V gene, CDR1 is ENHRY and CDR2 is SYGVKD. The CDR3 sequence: CAIGGLKAYEQYF. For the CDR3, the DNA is TGTGCCATCGGGGGACTCAAGGCCTACGAGCAGTACTTC.

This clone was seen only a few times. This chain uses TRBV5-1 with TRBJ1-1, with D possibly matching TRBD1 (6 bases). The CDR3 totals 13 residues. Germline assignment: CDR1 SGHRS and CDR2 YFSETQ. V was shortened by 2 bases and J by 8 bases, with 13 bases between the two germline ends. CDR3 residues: CASSLLRDKEAFF. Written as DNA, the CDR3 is TGCGCCAGCAGCTTACTTCGGGACAAAGAAGCTTTCTTT.

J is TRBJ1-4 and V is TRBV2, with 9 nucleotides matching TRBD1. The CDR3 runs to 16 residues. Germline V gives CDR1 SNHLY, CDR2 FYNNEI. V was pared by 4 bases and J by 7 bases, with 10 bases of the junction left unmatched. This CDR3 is CASSGPYRGLGEKLFF. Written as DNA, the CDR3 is TGTGCCAGCAGTGGACCTTACAGGGGGCTGGGTGAAAAACTGTTTTTT.

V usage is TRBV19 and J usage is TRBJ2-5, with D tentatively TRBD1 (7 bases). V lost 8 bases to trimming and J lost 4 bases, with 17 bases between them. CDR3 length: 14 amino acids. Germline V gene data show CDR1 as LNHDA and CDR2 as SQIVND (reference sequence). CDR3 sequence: CASSQGGEGETQYF. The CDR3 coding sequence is TGTGCCAGTTCTCAGGGGGGTGAGGGAGAGACCCAGTACTTC. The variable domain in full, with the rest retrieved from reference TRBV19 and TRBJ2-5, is DGGITQSPKYLFRKEGQNVTLSCEQNLNHDAMYWYRQDPGQGLRLIYYSQIVNDFQKGDIAEGYSVSREKKESFPLTVTSAQKNPTAFYLCASSQGGEGETQYFGPGTRLLVL.

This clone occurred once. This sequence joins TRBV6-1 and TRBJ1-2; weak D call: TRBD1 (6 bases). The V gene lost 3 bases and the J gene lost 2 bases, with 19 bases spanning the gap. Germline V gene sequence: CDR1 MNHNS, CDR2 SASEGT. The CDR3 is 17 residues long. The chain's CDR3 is CASSDYFRTDANYGYTF. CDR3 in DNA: TGTGCCAGCAGTGATTATTTTCGGACAGACGCAAACTATGGCTACACCTTC.

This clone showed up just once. The CDR3, as DNA: TGTGCCAGCAGTCTCCACACAGGGGCAGTAGGAAACACCATATATTTT. The encoded protein is CASSLHTGAVGNTIYF. The chain joins TRBV6-6 to TRBJ1-3; 7 bases agree with TRBD1. Losses at the gene ends were 5 bases for V and 4 bases for J; bases not matched to a gene: 11. CDR1 and CDR2 from the germline V gene are MNHNY and SVGAGI (reference sequence). The CDR3 length is 16 residues.